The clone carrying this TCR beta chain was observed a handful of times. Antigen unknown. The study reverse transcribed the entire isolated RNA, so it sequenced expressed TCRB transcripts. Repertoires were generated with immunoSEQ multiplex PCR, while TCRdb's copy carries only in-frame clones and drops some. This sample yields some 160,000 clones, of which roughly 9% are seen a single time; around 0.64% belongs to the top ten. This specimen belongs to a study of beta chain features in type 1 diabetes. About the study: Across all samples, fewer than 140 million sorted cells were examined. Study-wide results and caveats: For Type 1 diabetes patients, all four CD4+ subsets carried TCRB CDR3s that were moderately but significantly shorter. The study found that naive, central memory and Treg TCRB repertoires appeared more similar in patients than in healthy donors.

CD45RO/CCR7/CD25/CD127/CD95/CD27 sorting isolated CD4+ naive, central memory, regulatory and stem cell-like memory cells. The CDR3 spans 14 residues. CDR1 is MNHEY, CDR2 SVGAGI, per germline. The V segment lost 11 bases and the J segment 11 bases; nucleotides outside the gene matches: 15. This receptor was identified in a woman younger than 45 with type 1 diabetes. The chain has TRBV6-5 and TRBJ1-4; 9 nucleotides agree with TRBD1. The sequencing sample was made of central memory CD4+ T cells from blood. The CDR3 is CAANTGQGEGKLFF. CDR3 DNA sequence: TGTGCCGCCAACACGGGACAGGGCGAGGGGAAACTGTTTTTT.